This TCR beta chain derives from a study of blood T cell repertoires in COVID-19. Study as a whole: Both acute and convalescent COVID-19 samples were obtained from the United States, Italy and Spain. From T cells, B-cell-depleted T cells, or PBMCs came the material, which was cDNA or gDNA.

Generated by immunoSEQ multiplex PCR, the TCRdb table keeps only in-frame clones and is missing some. Altogether a few hundred thousand clones are present, approximately 92% being singletons, with the ten largest covering under 3.5%. This CDR3 has 14 residues. CDR1 and CDR2 (germline): PRHDT, FYEKMQ (reference sequence). Unmatched junction bases numbered 4, after V lost 7 bases and J lost 1 base. The sequence came from a woman in her late teens or twenties in a cohort exposed to, infected with or recovered from COVID-19 (not recorded which). The rearrangement links TRBV13 to TRBJ1-2; 9 nucleotides line up with TRBD1. The sequenced material came from PBMCs or T cells enriched from blood (not recorded which). The CDR3 region is CASNRDRDNYGYTF. As DNA, the CDR3 is TGTGCCAGCAACCGGGACAGGGATAACTATGGCTACACCTTC. The full variable domain, its missing parts supplied by reference TRBV13 and TRBJ1-2, is AAGVIQSPRHLIKEKRETATLKCYPIPRHDTVYWYQQGPGQDPQFLISFYEKMQSDKGSIPDRFSAQQFSDYHSELNMSSLELGDSALYFCASNRDRDNYGYTFGSGTRLTVV.